These 26 T cell receptor beta chains came from one sample sequenced in a study of blood T cell repertoires in COVID-19. Assay used: immunoSEQ multiplex PCR; TCRdb lists only in-frame clones, some missing. The sample carries a few hundred thousand clones, about 87% recorded once. The specimen sequenced was peripheral blood. The receptors come from a middle-aged woman with acute or convalescent COVID-19.

The V call is TRBV5-4, the J call TRBJ1-1, with D uncertain. Germline values: CDR1 SGHNT, CDR2 YYREEE (reference sequence). CDR3 length equals 12 residues. V gave up 2 bases and J gave up 11 bases, with 13 bases separating them. CDR3 in DNA: TGTGCCAGCAGCTTAGAGGCCCAAGCGGCTTTCTTT. Translating gives CASSLEAQAAFF.

This clone was seen once. The chain uses TRBV5-1 and TRBJ1-4; weak D call: TRBD1 (5 bases). CDR1 is SGHRS and CDR2 is YFSETQ in the germline V gene. V lost 1 base and J lost 3, with 13 bases in between. The CDR3 covers 16 residues. The CDR3 sequence: CASSLRLRRANEKLFF. The CDR3 nucleotides read TGCGCCAGCAGCTTGAGATTACGCAGGGCTAATGAAAAACTGTTTTTT.

The chain couples TRBV27 to TRBJ2-1, with no clear D. CDR1 and CDR2 (germline): MNHEY, SMNVEV (reference sequence). This CDR3 is 12 amino acids long. V was cut by 4 bases and J by 8 bases, with 9 bases left in between. In DNA, the CDR3 is TGTGCCAGCAGTTCCGGAGTAGATGAGCAGTTCTTC. Translation: CASSSGVDEQFF.

This chain uses TRBV9 with TRBJ2-3; D gene ambiguous. The germline CDR1 and CDR2 sequences are SGDLS and YYNGEE. The CDR3 consists of 16 residues. Trimming cost V 0 bases and J 1 base, with 12 bases left between them. The CDR3 DNA follows: TGTGCCAGCAGCGTAGGCGGATCCTTGGGCACAGATACGCAGTATTTT. The encoded protein is CASSVGGSLGTDTQYF.

The chain links TRBV19 to TRBJ1-2; 10 bases fit TRBD1. The J segment lost 6 bases and the V segment lost 6 bases, leaving 10 bases of the junction unmatched. Per germline, CDR1 LNHDA and CDR2 SQIVND (reference sequence). The CDR3 spans 15 residues. The CDR3 DNA reads as TGTGCCAGTAGACCCAGCCGGGACAGGGGCCATGGCTACACCTTC. It translates to CASRPSRDRGHGYTF.

The genes are TRBV10-1 and TRBJ2-4; tentative D call: TRBD2 (7 bases). Trimming left V 5 bases short and J 6 bases short, with 11 bases between. Germline-derived CDR1 and CDR2 are WNHNN and SYGVQD (reference sequence). The CDR3 covers 13 residues. CDR3: CASSSGGANIQYF. The CDR3 nucleotides are TGCGCCAGCAGTTCGGGGGGCGCAAACATTCAGTACTTC.

The V call is TRBV21-1, the J call TRBJ1-1. TRBV21-1 is designated a pseudogene. The CDR3 is 12 residues long. The CDR3 DNA reads as TGTGCCAGCAGCACCTCTAACACTGAAGCTTTCTTT. Residues: CASSTSNTEAFF.

The rearrangement joins TRBV19 to TRBJ2-3; 11 bases map to TRBD1. CDR1 and CDR2 (germline): LNHDA, SQIVND (reference sequence). V trimming: 0 bases; J trimming: 2 bases; junction bases outside the gene matches: 7. CDR3 length equals 18 residues. This CDR3 reads CASSIDPGQGAFTDTQYF. The CDR3 bases are TGTGCCAGTAGTATAGATCCCGGACAGGGGGCCTTCACAGATACGCAGTATTTT.

This clone was observed a few times. This rearrangement joins TRBV25-1 to TRBJ1-6; 7 bases fit TRBD1. V shed 6 bases, J shed 9 bases, and the junction held 11 bases outside the gene matches. Germline assignment: CDR1 MGHDK and CDR2 SYGVNS. CDR3 size: 15 residues. The CDR3: CASSETGTASSPLHF. The CDR3, as DNA: TGTGCCAGCAGCGAAACCGGGACAGCATCTTCACCCCTCCACTTT.

The chain carries TRBV11-3 and TRBJ2-2, with a possible D match to TRBD2 (6 bases). CDR1 SGHNT and CDR2 YENEEA come from the germline V gene. Trimming shortened V by 5 bases and J by 3 bases, and 13 bases separated the two germline ends. The CDR3 contains 15 residues. CDR3 nucleotides: TGTGCCAGCAGCCCCGGGGACTCCTACACCGGGGAGCTGTTTTTT. As protein: CASSPGDSYTGELFF.

To note about this clone: This sample includes further DNA sequences coding for the same CDR3. The chain couples TRBV7-3 to TRBJ1-3; no definite D call. Germline V lookup: CDR1 SGHTA, CDR2 FQGTGA. V was shortened by 0 bases and J by 2 bases, with 5 bases between the two germline ends. This CDR3 is built from 14 residues. The CDR3 sequence is CASSLTGAGNTIYF. For the CDR3, the DNA is TGTGCCAGCAGCTTAACCGGGGCTGGAAACACCATATATTTT.

The rearrangement uses TRBV7-2 and TRBJ2-3, with unresolved D. V gave up 3 bases and J gave up 3 bases, with 10 bases separating them. The CDR3 extends over 14 amino acids. Germline CDR1 and CDR2: SGHTA and FQGNSA. CDR3 protein: CASSFLSSTDTQYF. The CDR3 coding sequence is TGTGCCAGCAGCTTCCTTTCTAGTACAGATACGCAGTATTTT.

V is TRBV5-4 and J is TRBJ1-2, with 10 bases identical to TRBD1. Trimming cost V 4 bases and J 4 bases; bases outside gene matches: 4. Germline CDR1 SGHNT, CDR2 YYREEE (reference sequence). This CDR3 has 14 residues. Here the CDR3 reads CASSGTGAAYGYTF. CDR3 DNA: TGTGCCAGCAGCGGGACAGGGGCGGCCTATGGCTACACCTTC.

This clone was seen more than once but under ten times. The V gene is TRBV5-6, the J gene TRBJ1-1, with a possible D match to TRBD1 (6 bases). Trimming took 0 bases from V and 1 from J, leaving 10 bases between them. Per the germline V gene, CDR1 is SGHDT and CDR2 is YYEEEE. This CDR3 comprises 15 residues. The CDR3 sequence is CASSLAGRGNTEAFF. The CDR3 DNA reads TGTGCCAGCAGCTTGGCCGGCAGGGGGAACACTGAAGCTTTCTTT.

This clone turned up a few times. The rearrangement uses TRBV29-1 and TRBJ2-3, with TRBD1 as a possible D gene (6 bases). In germline, CDR1 is SQVTM, CDR2 ANQGSEA. V lost 0 bases, J lost 3 bases, and 13 bases lay in between. CDR3 length equals 15 residues. CDR3 sequence reads: CSVEDLAGATDTQYF. CDR3 DNA sequence: TGCAGCGTTGAAGATCTGGCAGGGGCGACAGATACGCAGTATTTT.

Note on this clone: The same CDR3 can be traced to other DNA sequences in this sample. This chain joins TRBV2 and TRBJ2-7; tentatively, D is TRBD1 (5 bases). V lost 2 bases and J 3 bases, leaving 5 bases between the germline ends. This CDR3 contains 12 residues. Germline CDR1 and CDR2: SNHLY and FYNNEI. CDR3 in amino acids: CASSERGYEQYV. In DNA, the CDR3 is TGTGCCAGCAGTGAAAGGGGCTACGAGCAGTACGTC.

The genes are TRBV9 and TRBJ1-6; D might be TRBD1 (5 bases). Trimming cost V 3 bases and J 4 bases, with 8 bases left between them. Germline V gene sequence: CDR1 SGDLS, CDR2 YYNGEE. The CDR3 contains 14 residues. For the CDR3, the DNA is TGTGCCAGCAGCGCGACAGATTATAATTCACCCCTCCACTTT. It codes for CASSATDYNSPLHF.

The chain employs TRBV4-1 and TRBJ1-5; TRBD1 agrees at 8 bases. With 4 bases clipped from V and 7 bases from J, the junction kept 6 bases outside the gene matches. The length of the CDR3 is 14 residues. CDR1 and CDR2 (germline): MGHRA, YSYEKL. The CDR3 region is CASSRHGTGQPQHF. In nucleotides, the CDR3 is TGCGCCAGCAGCCGGCATGGGACAGGACAGCCCCAGCATTTT.

This sequence joins TRBV6-2 or TRBV6-3 and TRBJ2-1, with a possible D match to TRBD2 (6 bases). The CDR3 loop spans 15 amino acids. V gave up 2 bases and J gave up 9 bases, with 17 bases separating them. Per the germline V gene, CDR1 is MNHEY and CDR2 is SVGEGT. The CDR3 sequence: CASSYVAGRDIEQFF. The CDR3 nucleotides are TGTGCCAGCAGTTACGTGGCGGGGCGAGATATTGAGCAGTTCTTC.

The chain couples TRBV7-9 to TRBJ1-3; the D gene is possibly TRBD1 (6 bases). The length of the CDR3 is 13 residues. With 4 bases removed from V and 4 bases from J, the gap between germline ends came to 8 bases. Germline V gives CDR1 SEHNR, CDR2 FQNEAQ (reference sequence). The CDR3 DNA follows: TGTGCCAGCAGCTACAGGGCCGGAAACACCATATATTTT. Translated, it gives CASSYRAGNTIYF.

The chain links TRBV6-5 to TRBJ2-1; D may be TRBD1 (6 bases). The CDR3 spans 15 residues. V was pared by 6 bases and J by 6 bases, with 18 bases between. Germline CDR1 and CDR2: MNHEY and SVGAGI. DNA of the CDR3: TGTGCCAGCAGAAAAGTTGGGGGCCGGGTCAATGAGCAGTTCTTC. It codes for CASRKVGGRVNEQFF.

The chain has TRBV4-1 and TRBJ1-1, with TRBD1 matching over 7 bases. The CDR3 is made up of 15 amino acids. V lost 3 bases to trimming and J lost 1 base; unmatched junction nucleotides: 5. Germline V gene lookup returns CDR1 MGHRA and CDR2 YSYEKL. CDR3 sequence reads: CASSHADRRNTEAFF. The CDR3 region has the DNA TGCGCCAGCAGCCACGCGGACAGGAGGAACACTGAAGCTTTCTTT.

This clone was seen a handful of times. The chain joins TRBV6-4 to TRBJ2-3, with no clear D. CDR3 size: 15 residues. CDR1 MRHNA and CDR2 SNTAGT come from the germline V gene. With 0 bases removed from V and 2 bases from J, the gap between germline ends came to 9 bases. Here the CDR3 DNA reads TGTGCCAGCAGTGACTCGAGTGGAGACACAGATACGCAGTATTTT. Protein product: CASSDSSGDTDTQYF.

This clone was detected once. The V call is TRBV6-1, the J call TRBJ1-4, with D possibly TRBD1 on 6 matching bases. With 3 bases removed from V and 2 bases from J, the gap between germline ends came to 10 bases. CDR3 length: 15 amino acids. Germline V CDR1 and CDR2: MNHNS, SASEGT. The CDR3 coding sequence is TGTGCCAGCAGTGAGGGGGCGGGTACTAATGAAAAACTGTTTTTT. Translated, it gives CASSEGAGTNEKLFF.

The V call is TRBV5-1, the J call TRBJ1-1; weak D call: TRBD1 (5 bases). This CDR3 has 15 amino acids. Germline values: CDR1 SGHRS, CDR2 YFSETQ. The V and J ends lost 3 bases and 1 base respectively, with 13 bases between them. The CDR3 is CASSSRGTGNTEAFF. CDR3 bases: TGCGCCAGCAGCTCAAGGGGAACAGGGAACACTGAAGCTTTCTTT.

This rearrangement joins TRBV2 to TRBJ1-3; the match to TRBD1 covers 9 bases. After removal of 4 bases from V and 0 bases from J, the junction contained 1 base not matched to a gene. Germline V gene data show CDR1 as SNHLY and CDR2 as FYNNEI. The CDR3 consists of 15 residues. CDR3 sequence: CASSGTGASGNTIYF. CDR3 coding DNA: TGTGCCAGCAGTGGGACAGGGGCCTCTGGAAACACCATATATTTT.